This entry features one T cell receptor (beta chain) sequence. Its antigen is not identified. The data were taken from a study of cytomegalovirus exposure and HLA in healthy donors. Study results and limitations: Sequencing artifact likely explains a cluster of highly shared sequence variants.

Germline-derived CDR1 and CDR2 are SGHTA and FQGNSA. The CDR3 loop spans 14 amino acids. V trimming: 3 bases; J trimming: 5 bases; junction bases outside the gene matches: 2. It was with 60 Vbeta and 13 Jbeta primers that the PCR ran. The assay was immunoSEQ multiplex PCR, and TCRdb's table has in-frame clones only and misses some. Among roughly 190,000 clones, 81% were seen once, and the ten largest hold around 4%. The sample comprised PBMCs. V gene TRBV7-2 combines with J gene TRBJ2-2, with 8 bases that match TRBD1. The receptor was derived from a man between 50 and 59 years old in good health and CMV-seronegative. The CDR3 here is CASSFDRGTGELFF. In DNA form, the CDR3 reads TGTGCCAGCAGCTTCGACAGGGGTACCGGGGAGCTGTTTTTT.